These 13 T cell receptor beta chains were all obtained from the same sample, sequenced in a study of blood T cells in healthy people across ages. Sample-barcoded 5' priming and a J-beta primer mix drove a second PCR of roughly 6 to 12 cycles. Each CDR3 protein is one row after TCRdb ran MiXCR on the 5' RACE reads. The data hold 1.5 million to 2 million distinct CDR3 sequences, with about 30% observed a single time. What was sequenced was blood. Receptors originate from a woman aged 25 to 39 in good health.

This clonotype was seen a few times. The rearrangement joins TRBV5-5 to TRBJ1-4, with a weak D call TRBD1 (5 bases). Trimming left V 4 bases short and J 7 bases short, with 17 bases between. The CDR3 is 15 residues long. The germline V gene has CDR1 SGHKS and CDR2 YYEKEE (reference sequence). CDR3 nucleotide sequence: TGTGCCAGCAGCGCCCCCGGGACGGGGTCTGAAAAACTGTTTTTT. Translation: CASSAPGTGSEKLFF.

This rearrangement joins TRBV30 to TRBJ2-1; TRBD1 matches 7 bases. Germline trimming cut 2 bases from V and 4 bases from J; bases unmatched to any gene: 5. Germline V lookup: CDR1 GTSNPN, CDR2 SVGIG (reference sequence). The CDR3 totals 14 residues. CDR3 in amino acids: CAWSPGQTYNEQFF. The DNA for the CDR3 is TGTGCCTGGAGTCCGGGACAGACATACAATGAGCAGTTCTTC.

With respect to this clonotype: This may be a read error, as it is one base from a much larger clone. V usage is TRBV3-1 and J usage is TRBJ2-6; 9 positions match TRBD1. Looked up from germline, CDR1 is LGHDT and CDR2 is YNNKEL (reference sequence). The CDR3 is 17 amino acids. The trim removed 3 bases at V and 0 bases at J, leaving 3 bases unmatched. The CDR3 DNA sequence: TGTGCCAGCAGCCACGGACAGGGGAGCTCTGGGGCCAACGTCCTGACTTTC. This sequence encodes CASSHGQGSSGANVLTF.

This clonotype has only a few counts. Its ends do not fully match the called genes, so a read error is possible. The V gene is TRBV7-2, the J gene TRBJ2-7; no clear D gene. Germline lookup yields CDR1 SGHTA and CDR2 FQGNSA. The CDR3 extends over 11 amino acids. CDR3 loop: CASGLVVEQYF. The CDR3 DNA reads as TGTGCCAGCGGCTTAGTAGTCGAGCAGTACTTC.

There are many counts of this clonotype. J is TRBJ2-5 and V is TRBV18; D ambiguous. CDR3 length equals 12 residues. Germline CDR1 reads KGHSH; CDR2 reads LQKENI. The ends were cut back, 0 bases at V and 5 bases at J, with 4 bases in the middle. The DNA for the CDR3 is TGTGCCAGCTCACCACCGGTGGAGACCCAGTACTTC. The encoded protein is CASSPPVETQYF.

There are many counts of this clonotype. The CDR3 sequence is CSARLAGRDTQYF. The CDR3 DNA reads TGCAGTGCGAGACTAGCGGGGAGAGATACGCAGTATTTT. V is TRBV20-1 and J is TRBJ2-3; TRBD2 aligns across 11 bases. CDR1 is DFQATT, CDR2 SNEGSKA, per germline (reference sequence). V trimming: 6 bases; J trimming: 5 bases; junction bases outside the gene matches: 4. The CDR3 extends over 13 amino acids.

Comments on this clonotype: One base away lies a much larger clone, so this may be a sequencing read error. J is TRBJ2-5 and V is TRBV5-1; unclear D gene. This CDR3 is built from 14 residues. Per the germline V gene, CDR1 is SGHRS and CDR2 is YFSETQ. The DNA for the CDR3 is TGCGTCAGCAGCTTGATCCCGGACCAAGAGACCCAGTACTTC. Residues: CVSSLIPDQETQYF.

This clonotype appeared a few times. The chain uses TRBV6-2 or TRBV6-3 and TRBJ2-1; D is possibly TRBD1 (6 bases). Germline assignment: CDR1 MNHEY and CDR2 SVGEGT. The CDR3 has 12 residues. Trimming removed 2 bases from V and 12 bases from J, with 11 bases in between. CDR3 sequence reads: CASSYDPRGQFF. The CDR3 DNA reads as TGTGCCAGCAGTTACGACCCCAGGGGGCAGTTCTTC.

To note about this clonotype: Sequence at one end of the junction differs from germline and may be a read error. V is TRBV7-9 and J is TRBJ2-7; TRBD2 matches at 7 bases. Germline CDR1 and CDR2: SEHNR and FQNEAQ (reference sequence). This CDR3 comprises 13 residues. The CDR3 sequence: CAGSTSAGAEQYF. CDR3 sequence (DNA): TGTGCCGGCAGCACCTCGGCGGGAGCTGAGCAGTACTTC.

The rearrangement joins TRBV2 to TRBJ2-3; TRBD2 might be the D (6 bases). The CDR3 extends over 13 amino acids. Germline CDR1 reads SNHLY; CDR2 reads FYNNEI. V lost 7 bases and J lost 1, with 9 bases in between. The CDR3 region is CASKEGRTDTQYF. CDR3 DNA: TGTGCCAGCAAGGAGGGACGCACAGATACGCAGTATTTT. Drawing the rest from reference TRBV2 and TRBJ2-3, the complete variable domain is EPEVTQTPSHQVTQMGQEVILRCVPISNHLYFYWYRQILGQKVEFLVSFYNNEISEKSEIFDDQFSVERPDGSNFTLKIRSTKLEDSAMYFCASKEGRTDTQYFGPGTRLTVL.

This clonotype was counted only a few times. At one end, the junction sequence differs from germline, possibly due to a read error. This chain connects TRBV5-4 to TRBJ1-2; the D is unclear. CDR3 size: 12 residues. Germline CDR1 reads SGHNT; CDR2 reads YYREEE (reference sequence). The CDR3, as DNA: TGCGCCAGCACTTTCGGGAATTATGGCTACACCTTC. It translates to CASTFGNYGYTF.

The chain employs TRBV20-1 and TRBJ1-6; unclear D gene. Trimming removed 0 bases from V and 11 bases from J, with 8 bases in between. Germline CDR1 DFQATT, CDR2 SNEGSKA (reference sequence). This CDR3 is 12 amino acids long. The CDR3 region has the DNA TGCAGTGCTAGAGATCAGCTACCACCCCTCCACTTT. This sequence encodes CSARDQLPPLHF.

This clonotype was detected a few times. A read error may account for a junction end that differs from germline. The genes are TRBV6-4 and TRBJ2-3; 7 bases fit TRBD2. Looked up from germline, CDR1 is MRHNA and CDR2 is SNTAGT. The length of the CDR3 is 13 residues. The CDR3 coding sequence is TGTGCCAGTAGTGACCCGACTAGCAATACGCAGTATTTT. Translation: CASSDPTSNTQYF.